Below are 5 T cell receptor beta chains sequenced from a single sample in a study of regulatory T cells in long-lasting Graves disease (dated by TCRdb to about 2021). Receptors were amplified or captured by multiplex PCR. The instrument given in TCRdb is Illumina HiSeq 4000. TCR beta libraries were built with iRepertoire HTBI primers and Arm-PCR amplification of CDR3 regions. The raw public reads went through TCRdb reprocessing: fastp at Q25, MiXCR clone calling, in-frame beta chains kept. Rows matching on CDR3 protein sequence are summarized as one entry with the most common DNA and genes. This sample gives about half a million distinct CDR3 sequences in total; approximately 12% of them show up just once. About 8.3% of the sample is in the top ten clones. In the paper's terms, the time point label means: newly diagnosed GD, antithyroid drugs for less than 3 months. RNA was extracted from PBMCs in TRIzol for both TCR sequencing and RNA sequencing.

This sample was shared with a second study, whose subject was T cells in Graves' hyperthyroidism and ophthalmopathy.

This material consisted of peripheral blood mononuclear cells (PBMCs), taken at new diagnosis, from a patient treated with antithyroid drugs. The origin of the receptors is a young woman with Graves disease. Donor details come from another sample of the same person, matched by shared clones.

This clonotype was seen many times. The rearrangement uses TRBV30 and TRBJ1-1, with 7 bases that match TRBD1. Germline CDR1 GTSNPN, CDR2 SVGIG (reference sequence). V shed 0 bases and J 1 base; nucleotides not matched to a gene: 5. The CDR3 is 15 amino acids. The CDR3 reads CAWSVLQGPNTEAFF. CDR3 sequence (DNA): TGTGCCTGGAGTGTCTTACAGGGGCCGAACACTGAAGCTTTCTTT.

This clonotype was observed at least ten times. One end of the junction fails to match germline, which may point to a read error. This chain connects TRBV12-3 or TRBV12-4 to TRBJ2-7, with 10 bases aligning to TRBD2. This CDR3 comprises 13 residues. CDR3 in amino acids: CASSLPGTSVPCF. CDR3 coding DNA: TGTGCCAGCAGTCTACCTGGGACTAGCGTTCCTTGCTTC.

This clonotype has ten or more counts. The chain employs TRBV10-3 and TRBJ1-2, with 10 bases matching TRBD1. CDR3 length: 13 residues. The germline gives CDR1 ENHRY, CDR2 SYGVKD. The junction had 6 bases not matched to a gene; V was cut back by 6 bases and J by 8 bases. The CDR3 reads CAIRGQGMEGYTF. CDR3 DNA: TGTGCCATCAGGGGACAGGGGATGGAAGGCTACACCTTC.

The chain links TRBV4-3 to TRBJ2-5; possible D gene TRBD1, 5 bases. V was cut by 0 bases and J by 11 bases, with 19 bases left in between. The length of the CDR3 is 15 residues. The germline V gene encodes CDR1 LGHNA and CDR2 YSLEER. The CDR3 DNA sequence: TGCGCCAGCAGCCAAGAATTCCTCGACGTAGGGGTGCAGTACTTC. Its translation is CASSQEFLDVGVQYF.

The chain has TRBV6-2 or TRBV6-3 and TRBJ2-1; no reliable D call. CDR1 and CDR2 (germline): MNHEY, SVGEGT. Between the trimmed V and J ends, which lost 4 bases and 0 bases, there was a span of 7 bases. The CDR3 totals 14 residues. CDR3 residues: CASSSTVSYNEQFF. CDR3 sequence (DNA): TGTGCCAGCAGTTCTACGGTCTCCTACAATGAGCAGTTCTTC.